A single sample gave rise to the 19 T cell receptor beta chains below, sequenced in a study of blood T cells in healthy people across ages. The second PCR ran about 6 to 12 cycles with a sample-barcoded 5' primer and J-beta primers. Each CDR3 protein is one row after TCRdb ran MiXCR on the 5' RACE reads. The sample lists around 1,000,000 distinct CDR3 sequences, roughly two fifths seen once, with roughly 13% in the top ten. Sample: blood. Receptors were obtained from a man between 18 and 29 years old in good health.

This clonotype was seen only a few times. V and J are TRBV4-3 and TRBJ1-5, with D possibly matching TRBD1 (5 bases). The ends were cut back, 0 bases at V and 5 bases at J, with 14 bases in the middle. Per the germline V gene, CDR1 is LGHNA and CDR2 is YSLEER. The CDR3 is made up of 16 amino acids. CDR3 residues: CASSQDRAGRDQPQHF. The CDR3 bases are TGCGCCAGCAGCCAAGATAGAGCGGGGCGAGATCAGCCCCAGCATTTT.

This clonotype has just a few counts. V and J are TRBV25-1 and TRBJ2-3; D is perhaps TRBD1 (5 bases). V gave up 2 bases and J gave up 2 bases, with 11 bases separating them. CDR1 is MGHDK, CDR2 SYGVNS, per germline. The length of the CDR3 is 15 residues. The CDR3 DNA reads as TGTGCCAGCAGTGAACGGGCAGGGATCACAGATACGCAGTATTTT. Translated, it gives CASSERAGITDTQYF. Full variable domain (outside the CDR3, taken from reference TRBV25-1 and TRBJ2-3): EADIYQTPRYLVIGTGKKITLECSQTMGHDKMYWYQQDPGMELHLIHYSYGVNSTEKGDLSSESTVSRIRTEHFPLTLESARPSHTSQYLCASSERAGITDTQYFGPGTRLTVL.

The chain is built from TRBV7-9 and TRBJ2-5; D is unclear. The CDR3 has 14 amino acids. CDR1 and CDR2 from the germline V gene are SEHNR and FQNEAQ (reference sequence). V was cut by 5 bases and J by 5 bases, with 15 bases left in between. This chain's CDR3 is CASSTVGQMETQYF. The CDR3 coding sequence is TGTGCCAGCAGCACAGTCGGCCAAATGGAGACCCAGTACTTC.

This rearrangement joins TRBV5-1 to TRBJ2-6; D is uncertain. The CDR3 length is 16 residues. Germline-derived CDR1 and CDR2 are SGHRS and YFSETQ. Trimming cost V 2 bases and J 0 bases, with 9 bases left between them. The DNA of the CDR3 is TGCGCCAGCAGCTTCGTCCAGGCCTCTGGGGCCAACGTCCTGACTTTC. It translates to CASSFVQASGANVLTF.

This clonotype showed up many times. The chain links TRBV9 to TRBJ2-3, with D possibly TRBD2 on 5 matching bases. V lost 6 bases and J 6 bases, leaving 8 bases between the germline ends. CDR1 and CDR2 from the germline V gene are SGDLS and YYNGEE. The CDR3 covers 11 residues. CDR3: CASKRGDTQYF. The DNA for the CDR3 is TGTGCCAGCAAGAGAGGGGATACGCAGTATTTT.

The J gene is TRBJ1-1, the V gene TRBV7-2, with D unclear. The length of the CDR3 is 14 residues. Trimming stripped 5 bases from V and 8 bases from J, with 18 bases between. The germline gives CDR1 SGHTA, CDR2 FQGNSA. The CDR3 DNA follows: TGTGCCAGCAGCCCGATCATGCCAGTGCCAGAAGCTTTCTTT. Protein sequence: CASSPIMPVPEAFF.

V and J are TRBV20-1 and TRBJ2-5, with a weak D call TRBD1 (6 bases). Germline-derived CDR1 and CDR2 are DFQATT and SNEGSKA (reference sequence). The CDR3 runs to 14 residues. With 6 bases removed from V and 11 bases from J, the gap between germline ends came to 25 bases. CDR3 amino acids: CSATDSSLFAEQYF. The DNA of the CDR3 is TGCAGTGCCACGGACAGCTCACTCTTCGCCGAACAGTACTTC.

This clonotype occurred a few times. The chain recombines TRBV29-1 with TRBJ1-1; D is uncertain. CDR3 size: 14 residues. Germline CDR1 and CDR2: SQVTM and ANQGSEA. Trimming removed 6 bases from V and 1 base from J, with 15 bases in between. Written as DNA, the CDR3 is TGCAGCGTCGTTCGGGCAGGTCCGAACACTGAAGCTTTCTTT. It is translated as CSVVRAGPNTEAFF.

On this clonotype: Sequence at one end of the junction differs from germline and may be a read error. The genes are TRBV6-5 and TRBJ2-3; D uncertain. The germline gives CDR1 MNHEY, CDR2 SVGAGI. The CDR3 is 11 amino acids. This CDR3 is CASSYTDTQNF. Here the CDR3 DNA reads TGTGCCAGCTCGTATACAGATACGCAGAATTTT.

As regards this clonotype: The germline gene is not matched at one end of the junction; a read error may be the cause. This chain connects TRBV5-1 to TRBJ2-1; no firm D call. CDR1 is SGHRS and CDR2 is YFSETQ in the germline V gene. The CDR3 covers 13 residues. CDR3 nucleotides: TGCGCCAGCAGCTTGGGGCTAAACAATGAGCGGTTCTTC. Translated: CASSLGLNNERFF.

This clonotype was observed a few times. The chain combines TRBV6-2 or TRBV6-3 with TRBJ1-5, with D unresolved. This CDR3 is built from 13 residues. Per germline, CDR1 MNHEY and CDR2 SVGEGT. Trimming removed 5 bases at V and 7 bases at J, with 12 bases between. The CDR3 DNA reads TGTGCCAGCAGTCCAGAAGTTAGGCAGCCCCAGCATTTT. The encoded protein is CASSPEVRQPQHF.

This clonotype has more than one count but fewer than ten. This chain joins TRBV12-3 or TRBV12-4 and TRBJ2-1; 7 nucleotides line up with TRBD2. This CDR3 is 16 amino acids long. V lost 4 bases and J lost 6; bases outside the gene matches: 12. The CDR3 nucleotides read TGTGCCAGCAGTTCCCCCGGGGAGGGAAGGGTCAATGAGCAGTTCTTC. This encodes CASSSPGEGRVNEQFF.

The chain employs TRBV4-3 and TRBJ1-6, with D tentatively TRBD1 (5 bases). CDR1 is LGHNA and CDR2 is YSLEER in the germline V gene. Trimming left V 0 bases short and J 0 bases short, with 12 bases between. This CDR3 region has 18 residues. CDR3 nucleotides: TGCGCCAGCAGCCAAGACGGGGCAGGGAGCTCCTATAATTCACCCCTCCACTTT. Protein sequence: CASSQDGAGSSYNSPLHF.

This rearrangement joins TRBV4-3 to TRBJ2-1, with D possibly matching TRBD2 (6 bases). Between the trimmed V and J ends, which lost 0 bases and 3 bases, there was a span of 12 bases. CDR3 length: 16 residues. In germline, CDR1 is LGHNA, CDR2 YSLEER. The CDR3 spells CASSQEGASDYNEQFF. The DNA for the CDR3 is TGCGCCAGCAGCCAAGAAGGGGCTAGCGACTACAATGAGCAGTTCTTC.

This clonotype was seen more than once but under ten times. This chain links TRBV6-5 with TRBJ2-5; 7 positions agree with TRBD1. Per the germline V gene, CDR1 is MNHEY and CDR2 is SVGAGI. The CDR3 has 13 residues. Germline trimming cut 5 bases from V and 5 bases from J; bases unmatched to any gene: 5. The DNA of the CDR3 is TGTGCCAGCAGTGAAACAGGGGTGGAGACCCAGTACTTC. Protein: CASSETGVETQYF.

The V and J genes are TRBV12-3 or TRBV12-4 and TRBJ1-1; no firm D call. The CDR3 covers 14 residues. Trimming stripped 3 bases from V and 2 bases from J, with 10 bases between. CDR3 protein: CASSLGSPNTEAFF. The CDR3 coding sequence is TGTGCCAGCAGTTTGGGGAGCCCAAACACTGAAGCTTTCTTT.

This clonotype was observed a few times. The chain is built from TRBV4-3 and TRBJ2-1; TRBD2 matches at 12 bases. J was trimmed by 4 bases and V by 2 bases; bases with no gene match: 3. Germline assignment: CDR1 LGHNA and CDR2 YSLEER. The CDR3 consists of 16 residues. This chain's CDR3 is CASSQRTSGTYNEQFF. CDR3 DNA sequence: TGCGCCAGCAGCCAACGGACTAGCGGGACATACAATGAGCAGTTCTTC.

V gene TRBV9 combines with J gene TRBJ2-1; D is perhaps TRBD2 (6 bases). Germline CDR1 is SGDLS and CDR2 is YYNGEE. V dropped 0 bases and J dropped 6 bases, with 13 bases sitting between them. This CDR3 is built from 15 residues. The DNA of the CDR3 is TGTGCCAGCAGCGTAGAGGGACGGAGGGGCAATGAGCAGTTCTTC. Its protein is CASSVEGRRGNEQFF.

This clonotype was detected a few times. This chain links TRBV4-3 with TRBJ2-3; D is undetermined. With 1 base removed from V and 1 base from J, the gap between germline ends came to 12 bases. The germline V gene encodes CDR1 LGHNA and CDR2 YSLEER. The CDR3 contains 16 residues. The CDR3 coding sequence is TGCGCCAGCAGCCAAGGACTGTTGTTGGGCACAGATACGCAGTATTTT. Protein product: CASSQGLLLGTDTQYF.